This T cell receptor (beta chain) is drawn from a study of shared clonotypes between healthy human individuals. Study-level information: The people who gave samples were two women and a few men aged 18 to 49.

Roughly 30,000 T cell genomes, or around 0.3 ug DNA, went into unsorted PBMC replicate PCRs. As processed by the authors: Junction-only sequences produced by ImmunoSEQ had no quality scores, so filtering differed. TCRdb's copy holds only in-frame clones and misses some; the assay was immunoSEQ multiplex PCR. V and J calls and clone size follow that table, whereas D and trimming were derived from the DNA. The profile shows hundreds of thousands of clones, roughly four fifths of them singletons. Germline V gene sequence: CDR1 SNHLY, CDR2 FYNNEI. This CDR3 contains 15 residues. Between the trimmed V and J ends, which lost 5 bases and 1 base, there was a span of 9 bases.

Sequenced sample: PBMCs. The clonotype was recovered from a woman in her thirties or forties in good health. Some clones in this sample may be carry-over from other donors' samples. V gene TRBV2 combines with J gene TRBJ2-6; D is unresolved. The CDR3: CASSITTSGANVLTF. The CDR3 DNA sequence: TGTGCCAGCAGTATTACGACTTCTGGGGCCAACGTCCTGACTTTC.